A single sample gave rise to the 32 T cell receptor beta chains below, sequenced in a study of cytomegalovirus exposure and HLA in healthy donors. The PCR had 60 Vbeta and 13 Jbeta primers. Some clones are missing from TCRdb's copy, which holds only in-frame ones; the method was immunoSEQ multiplex PCR. The sample shows approximately 200,000 clones, roughly 80% of them seen only once. Source material: PBMCs. The origin of the receptors is a girl aged 2 to 9 in good health and CMV-seronegative.

The V gene is TRBV18, the J gene TRBJ1-5; D is possibly TRBD1 (6 bases). V lost 5 bases and J 7 bases, leaving 18 bases between the germline ends. The CDR3 extends over 15 amino acids. The germline V gene has CDR1 KGHSH and CDR2 LQKENI. In nucleotides, the CDR3 is TGTGCCAGCTCAGCTAGGGGGAGTTTGGTCCAGCCCCAGCATTTT. Amino acid sequence: CASSARGSLVQPQHF.

The CDR3 loop is CASSLSLGAREFF. For the CDR3, the DNA is TGTGCCAGCAGTTTATCGTTAGGGGCGCGAGAGTTCTTC. This chain connects TRBV27 to TRBJ2-1; D perhaps matches TRBD1 (5 bases). The CDR3 is made up of 13 amino acids. Germline lookup yields CDR1 MNHEY and CDR2 SMNVEV (reference sequence). V was clipped by 0 bases and J by 14 bases, with 14 bases between them.

V usage is TRBV7-9 and J usage is TRBJ1-5, with 7 bases aligning to TRBD1. The trim removed 2 bases at V and 0 bases at J, leaving 4 bases unmatched. CDR3 length: 16 amino acids. Per germline, CDR1 SEHNR and CDR2 FQNEAQ (reference sequence). The CDR3 nucleotides read TGTGCCAGCAGCTTAACAGGGGCAATTAGCAATCAGCCCCAGCATTTT. Translating it yields CASSLTGAISNQPQHF.

This clone was seen a single time. This chain uses TRBV9 with TRBJ1-2, with D possibly being TRBD1 (6 bases). The germline CDR1 and CDR2 sequences are SGDLS and YYNGEE. The length of the CDR3 is 15 residues. Trimming cost V 7 bases and J 3 bases, with 19 bases left between them. The chain's CDR3 is CASGDGGGADYGYTF. The CDR3 coding sequence is TGTGCCAGCGGAGATGGGGGGGGCGCGGACTATGGCTACACCTTC.

This clone has only a few counts. Other DNA sequences in this sample translate to the same CDR3. The chain has TRBV30 and TRBJ2-3; a weak D match, TRBD1 (6 bases). There are 14 residues in the CDR3. Germline V gene lookup returns CDR1 GTSNPN and CDR2 SVGIG (reference sequence). Trimming stripped 3 bases from V and 2 bases from J, with 12 bases between. CDR3 in DNA: TGTGCCTGGAGGGCTGGACAGAACACAGATACGCAGTATTTT. It codes for CAWRAGQNTDTQYF.

This clone was seen more than once but under ten times. The chain links TRBV11-2 to TRBJ2-1, with D unresolved. The CDR3 extends over 16 amino acids. V lost 5 bases, J lost 5 bases, and 19 bases lay in between. Germline loops: CDR1 SGHAT, CDR2 FQNNGV. The CDR3 loop reads CASSLTRTRTNNEQFF. The CDR3 DNA reads as TGTGCCAGCAGCCTTACACGCACCCGAACAAACAATGAGCAGTTCTTC.

V is TRBV19 and J is TRBJ2-1; D possibly corresponds to TRBD2 (5 bases). This CDR3 has 14 residues. The germline gives CDR1 LNHDA, CDR2 SQIVND (reference sequence). Trimming took off 0 bases at V and 10 bases at J, with 13 bases between the two ends. CDR3 protein: CASSIDRWASEQFF. The CDR3 bases are TGTGCCAGTAGTATAGATAGATGGGCTAGCGAGCAGTTCTTC.

The chain employs TRBV6-4 and TRBJ2-3, with D maybe TRBD2 (6 bases). The CDR3 is made up of 14 amino acids. Trimming removed 7 bases from V and 3 bases from J, with 14 bases in between. Germline V gene sequence: CDR1 MRHNA, CDR2 SNTAGT. The CDR3 coding sequence is TGTGCCAGCATATCCGGGACTCCGACAGATACGCAGTATTTT. Encoded protein: CASISGTPTDTQYF.

This clone appeared once. The chain links TRBV5-1 to TRBJ2-3, with 7 bases that match TRBD2. Germline CDR1 is SGHRS and CDR2 is YFSETQ. With V trimmed by 0 bases and J by 5 bases, 3 bases remained unmatched. This CDR3 has 14 amino acids. As DNA, the CDR3 is TGCGCCAGCAGCTTGGGCGGGAGTCGAGATACGCAGTATTTT. This translates into CASSLGGSRDTQYF.

The chain couples TRBV5-4 to TRBJ1-1, with D possibly being TRBD1 (5 bases). CDR1 is SGHNT and CDR2 is YYREEE in the germline V gene (reference sequence). V was clipped by 4 bases and J by 1 base, with 8 bases between them. The CDR3 loop spans 13 amino acids. The CDR3 coding sequence is TGTGCCAGCAGCAATACAGGGAACACTGAAGCTTTCTTT. It specifies CASSNTGNTEAFF.

This chain connects TRBV4-2 to TRBJ1-2; perhaps TRBD1 as D (6 bases). The V and J ends lost 4 bases and 4 bases respectively, with 13 bases between them. Germline assignment: CDR1 LGHNA and CDR2 YNFKEQ. The CDR3 spans 14 residues. CDR3 sequence reads: CASSLEQGSYGYTF. The CDR3 region has the DNA TGTGCCAGCAGCCTGGAGCAGGGGTCCTATGGCTACACCTTC.

The chain carries TRBV10-3 and TRBJ1-1, with D unclear. Germline loops: CDR1 ENHRY, CDR2 SYGVKD. V gave up 8 bases and J gave up 3 bases, with 16 bases separating them. CDR3 length: 14 residues. The CDR3 protein is CAIYNGLVDTEAFF. The CDR3 bases are TGTGCCATCTATAACGGACTGGTGGACACTGAAGCTTTCTTT.

In this sample, this clone turned up a few times. The rearrangement uses TRBV27 and TRBJ1-5, with unresolved D. CDR3 length: 13 residues. Per the germline V gene, CDR1 is MNHEY and CDR2 is SMNVEV (reference sequence). Trimming stripped 0 bases from V and 7 bases from J, with 7 bases between. CDR3 coding DNA: TGTGCCAGCAGTTTATCCATGAGGCAGCCCCAGCATTTT. This codes for CASSLSMRQPQHF.

V is TRBV9 and J is TRBJ1-3, with D possibly TRBD1 on 6 matching bases. Germline V gene data show CDR1 as SGDLS and CDR2 as YYNGEE. V dropped 7 bases and J dropped 0 bases, with 11 bases sitting between them. The CDR3 consists of 14 residues. The DNA of the CDR3 is TGTGCCAGCGAGACAGGCAGCTCTGGAAACACCATATATTTT. Protein sequence: CASETGSSGNTIYF.

The rearrangement joins TRBV2 to TRBJ1-1; 7 bases align to TRBD1. The germline gives CDR1 SNHLY, CDR2 FYNNEI. The junction had 6 bases not matched to a gene; V was cut back by 6 bases and J by 5 bases. The CDR3 has 13 residues. This CDR3 is CASRSTGMTEAFF. DNA of the CDR3: TGTGCCAGCAGGTCGACAGGGATGACTGAAGCTTTCTTT. Using reference TRBV2 and TRBJ1-1 for the parts outside the CDR3, the full variable domain is EPEVTQTPSHQVTQMGQEVILRCVPISNHLYFYWYRQILGQKVEFLVSFYNNEISEKSEIFDDQFSVERPDGSNFTLKIRSTKLEDSAMYFCASRSTGMTEAFFGQGTRLTVV.

This chain uses TRBV7-2 with TRBJ2-1; D is ambiguous. Trimming took off 3 bases at V and 9 bases at J, with 9 bases between the two ends. The CDR3 consists of 12 residues. The germline V gene encodes CDR1 SGHTA and CDR2 FQGNSA. The CDR3 region is CASSLLSPEQFF. In nucleotides, the CDR3 is TGTGCCAGCAGCTTGTTAAGCCCTGAGCAGTTCTTC.

The V and J genes are TRBV10-3 and TRBJ1-1, with D tentatively TRBD1 (6 bases). This CDR3 spans 12 amino acids. Between the trimmed V and J ends, which lost 11 bases and 5 bases, there was a span of 15 bases. Germline assignment: CDR1 ENHRY and CDR2 SYGVKD. DNA of the CDR3: TGTGCCGCTAACTCAGGGGTGACTGAAGCTTTCTTT. Translating it yields CAANSGVTEAFF.

The chain employs TRBV7-9 and TRBJ2-3; 8 positions agree with TRBD2. The germline gives CDR1 SEHNR, CDR2 FQNEAQ (reference sequence). This CDR3 spans 15 amino acids. Trimming took 4 bases from V and 0 from J; bases not matched to a gene: 3. For the CDR3, the DNA is TGTGCCAGCAGCTCCATAGCGGGGAGCACAGATACGCAGTATTTT. The encoded protein is CASSSIAGSTDTQYF.

The chain combines TRBV6-4 with TRBJ2-3; TRBD2 matches at 9 bases. The CDR3 extends over 15 amino acids. Germline CDR1 MRHNA, CDR2 SNTAGT. V lost 1 base and J lost 1; bases outside the gene matches: 0. CDR3 bases: TGTGCCAGCAGTGACTTAGCGGGGGGCACAGATACGCAGTATTTT. Protein: CASSDLAGGTDTQYF.

V gene TRBV5-4 combines with J gene TRBJ1-2; 8 nucleotides align to TRBD1. The J segment lost 3 bases and the V segment lost 4 bases, leaving 11 bases of the junction unmatched. The CDR3 covers 16 residues. Germline loops: CDR1 SGHNT, CDR2 YYREEE (reference sequence). The CDR3 coding sequence is TGTGCCAGCAGCCAGACCGGGACAGGAGCCCACTATGGCTACACCTTC. Protein: CASSQTGTGAHYGYTF.

This sequence joins TRBV6-5 and TRBJ2-5, with TRBD2 matching 10 bases. With V trimmed by 3 bases and J by 2 bases, 6 bases remained unmatched. The germline V gene has CDR1 MNHEY and CDR2 SVGAGI. The CDR3 is 16 amino acids. CDR3 residues: CASSYFASGGQETQYF. Written as DNA, the CDR3 is TGTGCCAGCAGTTATTTCGCTAGCGGGGGACAAGAGACCCAGTACTTC.

As DNA, the CDR3 is TGTGCCAGCAGTCCCGGGACTAGCGGGGACGAGCAGTACTTC. Translating gives CASSPGTSGDEQYF. The rearrangement joins TRBV6-6 to TRBJ2-7, with 13 bases that match TRBD2. The CDR3 loop spans 14 amino acids. Germline V lookup: CDR1 MNHNY, CDR2 SVGAGI (reference sequence). With 5 bases clipped from V and 5 bases from J, the junction kept 3 bases outside the gene matches.

This clone was observed a few times. This chain uses TRBV19 with TRBJ1-2; D is undetermined. Trimming took off 7 bases at V and 0 bases at J, with 12 bases between the two ends. Germline V lookup: CDR1 LNHDA, CDR2 SQIVND (reference sequence). This CDR3 is built from 14 residues. The CDR3 region has the DNA TGTGCCAGTAAATTAACGGTTGCTAACTATGGCTACACCTTC. Its translation is CASKLTVANYGYTF.

The rearrangement links TRBV7-2 to TRBJ2-7; the match to TRBD2 covers 9 bases. The junction had 4 bases not matched to a gene; V was cut back by 4 bases and J by 0 bases. CDR1 is SGHTA, CDR2 FQGNSA, per germline. The CDR3 totals 15 residues. This CDR3 reads CASSSLAGPSYEQYF. The CDR3 DNA sequence: TGTGCCAGCAGCTCCCTAGCGGGACCCTCCTACGAGCAGTACTTC. The full variable domain, with the rest looked up from reference TRBV7-2 and TRBJ2-7, is GAGVSQSPSNKVTEKGKDVELRCDPISGHTALYWYRQSLGQGLEFLIYFQGNSAPDKSGLPSDRFSAERTGGSVSTLTIQRTQQEDSAVYLCASSSLAGPSYEQYFGPGTRLTVT.

The chain has TRBV5-5 and TRBJ1-1, with 8 positions matching TRBD1. CDR1 and CDR2 (germline): SGHKS, YYEKEE (reference sequence). Trimming removed 4 bases from V and 5 bases from J; junction bases left unmatched: 10. The CDR3 spans 15 residues. Here the CDR3 DNA reads TGTGCCAGCAGCACAACCCAGGGGGCGAGGACTGAAGCTTTCTTT. It translates to CASSTTQGARTEAFF.

The chain joins TRBV12-5 to TRBJ2-1, with 10 nucleotides matching TRBD1. The CDR3 runs 14 residues. CDR1 and CDR2 from the germline V gene are LGHNT and FRNRAP. J lost 5 bases, V lost 4 bases, and 2 bases had no gene match. The CDR3 protein is CASGWGQGNNEQFF. As DNA, the CDR3 is TGTGCTAGTGGTTGGGGACAGGGGAACAATGAGCAGTTCTTC.

This clone was seen only a few times. The V call is TRBV13, the J call TRBJ2-7; 8 bases line up with TRBD2. Per germline, CDR1 PRHDT and CDR2 FYEKMQ (reference sequence). V was clipped by 3 bases and J by 4 bases; unmatched bases: 5. This CDR3 has 14 residues. The CDR3 spells CASSFGGGPYEQYF. The DNA of the CDR3 is TGTGCCAGCAGCTTTGGCGGGGGGCCGTACGAGCAGTACTTC.

The table lists this clone with a count of one. The chain is built from TRBV30 and TRBJ1-1; 9 nucleotides line up with TRBD1. In germline, CDR1 is GTSNPN, CDR2 SVGIG (reference sequence). Trimming at V came to 3 bases and at J to 5 bases, leaving 4 bases not matched to a gene. The CDR3 has 13 amino acids. CDR3 protein: CAWRDRGLTEAFF. Here the CDR3 DNA reads TGTGCCTGGAGGGACAGGGGATTAACTGAAGCTTTCTTT. The variable domain in full, completed from reference TRBV30 and TRBJ1-1, reads SQTIHQWPATLVQPVGSPLSLECTVEGTSNPNLYWYRQAAGRGLQLLFYSVGIGQISSEVPQNLSASRPQDRQFILSSKKLLLSDSGFYLCAWRDRGLTEAFFGQGTRLTVV.

The chain is built from TRBV6-5 and TRBJ2-7, with D tentatively TRBD1 (6 bases). Germline values: CDR1 MNHEY, CDR2 SVGAGI. V lost 6 bases, J lost 7 bases, and 16 bases lay in between. This CDR3 contains 13 residues. The CDR3 spells CASSPDRKGEQYF. The CDR3 nucleotides read TGTGCCAGCAGCCCCGACAGGAAAGGGGAGCAGTACTTC.

The V call is TRBV5-5, the J call TRBJ2-7; 9 bases are a match to TRBD2. Trimming took 9 bases from V and 9 from J; bases not matched to a gene: 16. The germline gives CDR1 SGHKS, CDR2 YYEKEE (reference sequence). This CDR3 has 14 amino acids. Here the CDR3 DNA reads TGTGCCACCTCGAGCGGGGGGCCTTTTCTTGGGCAGTACTTC. It is translated as CATSSGGPFLGQYF.

The chain uses TRBV5-1 and TRBJ2-2, with D perhaps matching TRBD1 (6 bases). CDR1 and CDR2 (germline): SGHRS, YFSETQ. This CDR3 has 15 residues. V shed 4 bases and J shed 3 bases, with 13 bases lying between them. Written as DNA, the CDR3 is TGCGCCAGCAGCATGCAGACAGGTCACACCGGGGAGCTGTTTTTT. It codes for CASSMQTGHTGELFF.

This clone was counted a single time. The V and J genes are TRBV5-1 and TRBJ2-3, with 7 bases matching TRBD2. CDR1 SGHRS and CDR2 YFSETQ come from the germline V gene. This CDR3 region has 18 residues. The V gene end was trimmed by 6 bases and the J gene end by 0 bases; junction bases not matched to a gene: 16. The CDR3 bases are TGCGCCAGCACCCGCGGGGAGGGTCTCCTTACTAGCACAGATACGCAGTATTTT. This codes for CASTRGEGLLTSTDTQYF.